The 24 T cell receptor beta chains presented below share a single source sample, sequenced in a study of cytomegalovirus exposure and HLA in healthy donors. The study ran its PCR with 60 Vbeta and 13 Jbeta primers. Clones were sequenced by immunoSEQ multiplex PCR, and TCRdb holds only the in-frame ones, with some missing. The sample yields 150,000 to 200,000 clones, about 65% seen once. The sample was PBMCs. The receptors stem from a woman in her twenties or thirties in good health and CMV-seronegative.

The DNA for the CDR3 is TGTGCCAGCAGCCAATCTAGCGTAGCCTACAATGAGCAGTTCTTC. Amino acids: CASSQSSVAYNEQFF. The V call is TRBV14, the J call TRBJ2-1; a possible D gene is TRBD2 (6 bases). The V gene's germline CDR1 is SGHDN and CDR2 FVKESK. Between the trimmed V and J ends, which lost 2 bases and 2 bases, there was a span of 10 bases. The length of the CDR3 is 15 residues.

In nucleotides, the CDR3 is TGTGCCTGGAGAGTGTCAGAGAACACTGAAGCTTTCTTT. Protein product: CAWRVSENTEAFF. This sequence joins TRBV30 and TRBJ1-1; D is ambiguous. The CDR3 runs to 13 residues. In germline, CDR1 is GTSNPN, CDR2 SVGIG (reference sequence). The V end lost 3 bases, the J end lost 1 base, and 9 bases lay between the germline ends.

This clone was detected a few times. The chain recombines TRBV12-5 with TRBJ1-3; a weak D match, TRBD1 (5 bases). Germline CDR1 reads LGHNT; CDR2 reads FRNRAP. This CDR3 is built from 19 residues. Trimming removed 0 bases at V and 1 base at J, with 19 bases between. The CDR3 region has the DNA TGTGCTAGTGGTTTGGTCCTCGGGGGGGGACCGGGGTCTGGAAACACCATATATTTT. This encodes CASGLVLGGGPGSGNTIYF.

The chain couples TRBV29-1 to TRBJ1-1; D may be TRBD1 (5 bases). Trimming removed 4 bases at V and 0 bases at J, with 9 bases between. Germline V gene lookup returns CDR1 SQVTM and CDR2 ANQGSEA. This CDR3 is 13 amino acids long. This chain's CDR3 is CSVVEGLNTEAFF. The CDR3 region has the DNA TGCAGCGTTGTGGAGGGACTGAACACTGAAGCTTTCTTT.

CDR3 region: CASSLRTDSGANVLTF. CDR3 DNA: TGTGCCAGCAGCCTACGGACAGACTCTGGGGCCAACGTCCTGACTTTC. J is TRBJ2-6 and V is TRBV7-9; D perhaps matches TRBD1 (6 bases). The CDR3 loop spans 16 amino acids. Per the germline V gene, CDR1 is SEHNR and CDR2 is FQNEAQ (reference sequence). Trimming stripped 5 bases from V and 0 bases from J, with 11 bases between.

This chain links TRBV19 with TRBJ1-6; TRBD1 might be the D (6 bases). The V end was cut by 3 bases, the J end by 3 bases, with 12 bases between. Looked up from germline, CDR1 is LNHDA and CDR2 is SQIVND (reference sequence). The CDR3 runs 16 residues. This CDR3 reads CASSIILGGYNSPLHF. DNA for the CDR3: TGTGCCAGTAGTATCATCTTAGGGGGCTATAATTCACCCCTCCACTTT.

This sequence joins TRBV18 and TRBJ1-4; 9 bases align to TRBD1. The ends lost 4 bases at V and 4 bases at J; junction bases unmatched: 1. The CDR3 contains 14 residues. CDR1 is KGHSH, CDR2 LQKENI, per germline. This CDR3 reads CASSRDRDNEKLFF. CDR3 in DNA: TGTGCCAGCTCACGGGACAGGGATAATGAAAAACTGTTTTTT.

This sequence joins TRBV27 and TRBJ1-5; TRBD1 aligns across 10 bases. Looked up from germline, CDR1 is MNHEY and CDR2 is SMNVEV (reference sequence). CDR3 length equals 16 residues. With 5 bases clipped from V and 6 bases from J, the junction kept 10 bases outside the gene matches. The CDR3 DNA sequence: TGTGCCAGCAGTCCTTTGGGGACAGGGGTGGGTCAGCCCCAGCATTTT. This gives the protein CASSPLGTGVGQPQHF.

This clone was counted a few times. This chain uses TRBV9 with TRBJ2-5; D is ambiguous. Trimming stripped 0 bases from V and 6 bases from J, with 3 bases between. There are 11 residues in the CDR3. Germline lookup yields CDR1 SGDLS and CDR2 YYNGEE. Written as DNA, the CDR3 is TGTGCCAGCAGCGTAGACAAGACCCAGTACTTC. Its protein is CASSVDKTQYF.

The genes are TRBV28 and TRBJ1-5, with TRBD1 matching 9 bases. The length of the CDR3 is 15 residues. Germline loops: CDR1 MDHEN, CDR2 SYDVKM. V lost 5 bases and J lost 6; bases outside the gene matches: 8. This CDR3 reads CASSAQGQGFQPQHF. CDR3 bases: TGTGCCAGCAGTGCACAGGGACAGGGATTTCAGCCCCAGCATTTT.

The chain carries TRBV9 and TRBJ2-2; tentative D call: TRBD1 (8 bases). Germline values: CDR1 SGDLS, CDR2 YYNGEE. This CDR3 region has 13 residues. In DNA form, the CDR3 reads TGTGCAGCGGGACAGGTTATTGTCGGGGAGCTGTTTTTT. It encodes CAAGQVIVGELFF.

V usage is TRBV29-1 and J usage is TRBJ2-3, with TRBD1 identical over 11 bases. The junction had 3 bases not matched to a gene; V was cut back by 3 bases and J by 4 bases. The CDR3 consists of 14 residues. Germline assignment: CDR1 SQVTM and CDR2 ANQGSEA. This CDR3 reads CSVEDRGRSDTQYF. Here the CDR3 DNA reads TGCAGCGTTGAGGACAGGGGGCGCTCAGATACGCAGTATTTT.

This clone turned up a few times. CDR3 DNA: TGTGCCAGCAGTCCCCTCGGAGCTAGCAATCAGCCCCAGCATTTT. As protein: CASSPLGASNQPQHF. V gene TRBV27 combines with J gene TRBJ1-5, with D uncertain. The V gene lost 5 bases and the J gene lost 0 bases, with 11 bases spanning the gap. The CDR3 has 15 amino acids. CDR1 and CDR2 (germline): MNHEY, SMNVEV (reference sequence).

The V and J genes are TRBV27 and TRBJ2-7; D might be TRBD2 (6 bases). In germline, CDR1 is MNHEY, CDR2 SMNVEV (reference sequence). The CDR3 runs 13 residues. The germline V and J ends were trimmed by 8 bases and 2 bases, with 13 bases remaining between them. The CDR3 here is CASRGTVAYEQYF. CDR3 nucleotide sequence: TGTGCCAGCCGGGGGACGGTAGCCTACGAGCAGTACTTC.

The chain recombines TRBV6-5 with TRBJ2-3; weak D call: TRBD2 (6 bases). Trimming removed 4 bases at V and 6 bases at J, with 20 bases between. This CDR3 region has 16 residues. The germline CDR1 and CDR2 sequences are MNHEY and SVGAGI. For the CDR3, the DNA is TGTGCCAGCAGTTGGGGGAACGGAGGGGCCTACGATACGCAGTATTTT. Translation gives CASSWGNGGAYDTQYF.

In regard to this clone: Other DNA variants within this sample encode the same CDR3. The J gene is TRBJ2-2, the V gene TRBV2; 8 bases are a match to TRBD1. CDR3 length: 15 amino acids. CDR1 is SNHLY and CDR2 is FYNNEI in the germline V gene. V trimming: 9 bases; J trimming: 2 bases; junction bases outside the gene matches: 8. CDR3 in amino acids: CASRGRGRNTGELFF. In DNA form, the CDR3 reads TGTGCCAGTAGAGGCAGGGGGCGTAACACCGGGGAGCTGTTTTTT.

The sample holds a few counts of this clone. The CDR3 protein is CASSYSGTFNQPQHF. In nucleotides, the CDR3 is TGTGCCAGCAGTTACTCTGGGACATTCAATCAGCCCCAGCATTTT. The chain recombines TRBV6-6 with TRBJ1-5, with D possibly matching TRBD1 (6 bases). The CDR3 runs to 15 residues. V gave up 0 bases and J gave up 3 bases, with 9 bases separating them. The V gene's germline CDR1 is MNHNY and CDR2 SVGAGI (reference sequence).

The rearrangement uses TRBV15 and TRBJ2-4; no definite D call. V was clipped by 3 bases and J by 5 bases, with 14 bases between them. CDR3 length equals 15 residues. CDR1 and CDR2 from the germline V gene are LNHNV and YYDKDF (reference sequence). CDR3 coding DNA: TGTGCCACCAGCAGGCGACGGGTGTCGGAAAACATTCAGTACTTC. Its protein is CATSRRRVSENIQYF.

The CDR3 DNA is TGTGCCAGCAGCCCACACGGGACAGGGCGCAATCAGCCCCAGCATTTT. This gives the protein CASSPHGTGRNQPQHF. This chain joins TRBV28 and TRBJ1-5; 9 bases are a match to TRBD1. The ends lost 6 bases at V and 2 bases at J; junction bases unmatched: 8. This CDR3 is built from 16 residues. CDR1 and CDR2 from the germline V gene are MDHEN and SYDVKM.

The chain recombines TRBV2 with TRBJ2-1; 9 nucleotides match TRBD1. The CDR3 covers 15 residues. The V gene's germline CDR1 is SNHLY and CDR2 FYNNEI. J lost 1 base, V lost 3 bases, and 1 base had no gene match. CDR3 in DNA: TGTGCCAGCAGTGAGACAGGGGGATCCTACAATGAGCAGTTCTTC. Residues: CASSETGGSYNEQFF. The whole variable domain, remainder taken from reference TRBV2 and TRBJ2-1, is EPEVTQTPSHQVTQMGQEVILRCVPISNHLYFYWYRQILGQKVEFLVSFYNNEISEKSEIFDDQFSVERPDGSNFTLKIRSTKLEDSAMYFCASSETGGSYNEQFFGPGTRLTVL.

In DNA, the CDR3 is TGTGCCAGCAGCACCCGAGGGCTAGCGGGAGAATCTGGGTCCTACGAGCAGTACTTC. This translates into CASSTRGLAGESGSYEQYF. The chain joins TRBV14 to TRBJ2-7, with TRBD2 matching 10 bases. The CDR3 extends over 19 amino acids. V lost 5 bases, J lost 1 base, and 17 bases stayed unmatched. CDR1 is SGHDN, CDR2 FVKESK, per germline.

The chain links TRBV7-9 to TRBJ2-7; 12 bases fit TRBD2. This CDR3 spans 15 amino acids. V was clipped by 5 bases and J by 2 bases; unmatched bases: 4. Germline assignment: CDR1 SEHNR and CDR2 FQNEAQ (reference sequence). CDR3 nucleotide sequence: TGTGCCAGCAGCCCTAGCGGGAGGGCCCCCTACGAGCAGTACTTC. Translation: CASSPSGRAPYEQYF.

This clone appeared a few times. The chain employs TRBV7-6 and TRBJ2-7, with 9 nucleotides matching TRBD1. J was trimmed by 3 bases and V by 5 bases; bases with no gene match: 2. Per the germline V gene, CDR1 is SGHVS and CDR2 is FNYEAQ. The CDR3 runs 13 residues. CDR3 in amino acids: CASSVGQGYEQYF. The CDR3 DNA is TGTGCCAGCAGCGTGGGACAGGGCTACGAGCAGTACTTC. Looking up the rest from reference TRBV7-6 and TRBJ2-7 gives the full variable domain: GAGVSQSPRYKVTKRGQDVALRCDPISGHVSLYWYRQALGQGPEFLTYFNYEAQQDKSGLPNDRFSAERPEGSISTLTIQRTEQRDSAMYRCASSVGQGYEQYFGPGTRLTVT.

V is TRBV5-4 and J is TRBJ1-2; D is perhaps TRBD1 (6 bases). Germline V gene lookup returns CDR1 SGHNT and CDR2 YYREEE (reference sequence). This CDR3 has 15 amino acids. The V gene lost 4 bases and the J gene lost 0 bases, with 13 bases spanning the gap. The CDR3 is CASSPRGSTNYGYTF. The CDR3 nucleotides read TGTGCCAGCAGCCCGAGGGGGTCTACTAACTATGGCTACACCTTC.